This T cell receptor beta chain was identified in a study of blood T cell repertoires in COVID-19. The CDR3 has 13 amino acids. Germline lookup yields CDR1 MNHEY and CDR2 SVGEGT. Deletions cut 4 bases from V and 4 bases from J, with 10 bases between. This clone was detected only a few times. Generated by immunoSEQ multiplex PCR, the TCRdb table keeps only in-frame clones and is missing some. The sample has under 85,000 clones, roughly 83% seen once. The sequence was obtained from a young man with COVID-19, enrolled during active disease. V and J are TRBV6-2 or TRBV6-3 and TRBJ1-2, with D possibly TRBD1 on 5 matching bases. The material sequenced was peripheral blood. The CDR3 sequence is CASSFGGLYGYTF. As DNA, the CDR3 is TGTGCCAGCAGTTTCGGGGGACTCTATGGCTACACCTTC.